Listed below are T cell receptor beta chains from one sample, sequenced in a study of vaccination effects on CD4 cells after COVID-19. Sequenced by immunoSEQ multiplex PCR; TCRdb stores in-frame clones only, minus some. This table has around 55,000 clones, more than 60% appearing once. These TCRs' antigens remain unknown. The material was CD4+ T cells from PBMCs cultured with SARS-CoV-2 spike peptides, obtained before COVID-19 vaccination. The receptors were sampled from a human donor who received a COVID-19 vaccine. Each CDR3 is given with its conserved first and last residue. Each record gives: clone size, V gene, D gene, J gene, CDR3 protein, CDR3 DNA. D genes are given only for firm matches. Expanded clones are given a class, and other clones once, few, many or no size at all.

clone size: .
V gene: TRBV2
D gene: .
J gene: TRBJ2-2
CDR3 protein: CASSEQGNTGELFF
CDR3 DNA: TGTGCCAGCAGTGAGCAGGGCAACACCGGGGAGCTGTTTTTT

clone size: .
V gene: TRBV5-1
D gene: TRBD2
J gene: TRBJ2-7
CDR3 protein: CASRTLAGNYEQYF
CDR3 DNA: TGCGCCAGCAGAACTCTAGCGGGAAACTACGAGCAGTACTTC

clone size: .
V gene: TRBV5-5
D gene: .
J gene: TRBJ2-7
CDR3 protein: CASSQALGEQYF
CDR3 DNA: TGTGCCAGCAGCCAGGCCCTAGGTGAGCAGTACTTC

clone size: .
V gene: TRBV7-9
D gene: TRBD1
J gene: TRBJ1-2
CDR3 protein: CASSSAGGHGYTF
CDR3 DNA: TGTGCCAGCAGCTCCGCAGGGGGCCATGGCTACACCTTC

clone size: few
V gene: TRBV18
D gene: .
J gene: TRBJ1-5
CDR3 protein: CASSPLSGSNQPQHF
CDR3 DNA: TGTGCCAGCTCACCACTGTCAGGTAGCAATCAGCCCCAGCATTTT

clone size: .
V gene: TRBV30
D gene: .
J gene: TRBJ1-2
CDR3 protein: CAGAPGYTF
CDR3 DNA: TGTGCCGGGGCGCCGGGCTACACCTTC

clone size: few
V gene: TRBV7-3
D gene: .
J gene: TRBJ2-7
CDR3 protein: CASSLVRGPTYEQYF
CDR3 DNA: TGTGCCAGCAGCTTGGTGCGGGGGCCGACCTACGAGCAGTACTTC

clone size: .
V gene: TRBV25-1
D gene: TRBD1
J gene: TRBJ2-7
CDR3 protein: CASSGRDRGYEQYF
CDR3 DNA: TGTGCCAGCAGCGGCCGGGACAGGGGTTACGAGCAGTACTTC

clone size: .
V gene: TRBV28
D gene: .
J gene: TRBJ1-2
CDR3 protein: CASSLGGGARNYGYTF
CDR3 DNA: TGTGCCAGCAGTTTAGGGGGTGGGGCGCGTAACTATGGCTACACCTTC

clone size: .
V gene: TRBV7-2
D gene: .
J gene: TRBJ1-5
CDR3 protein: CASSLANPTTGSNQPQHF
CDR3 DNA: TGTGCCAGCAGCTTAGCCAACCCAACGACAGGCAGCAATCAGCCCCAGCATTTT

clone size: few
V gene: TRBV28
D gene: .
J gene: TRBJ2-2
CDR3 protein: CASSPGTPNTGELFF
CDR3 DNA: TGTGCCAGCAGTCCCGGGACACCGAACACCGGGGAGCTGTTTTTT

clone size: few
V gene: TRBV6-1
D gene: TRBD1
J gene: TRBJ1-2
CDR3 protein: CASLPQGAGGYTF
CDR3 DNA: TGTGCCAGCCTGCCCCAGGGGGCGGGGGGCTACACCTTC

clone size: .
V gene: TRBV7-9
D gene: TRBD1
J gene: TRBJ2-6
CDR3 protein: CASSVSGQGILTGANVLTF
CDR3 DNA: TGTGCCAGCAGCGTATCGGGACAGGGGATTTTGACTGGGGCCAACGTCCTGACTTTC

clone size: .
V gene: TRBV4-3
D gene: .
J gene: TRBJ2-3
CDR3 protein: CASSQDWPGLRTDTQYF
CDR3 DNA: TGCGCCAGCAGCCAAGATTGGCCAGGCCTGAGGACAGATACGCAGTATTTT

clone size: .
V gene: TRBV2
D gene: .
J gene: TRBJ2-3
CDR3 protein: CASSEPRTPGSTDTQYF
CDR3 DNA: TGTGCCAGCAGTGAACCCAGAACTCCTGGTAGCACAGATACGCAGTATTTT

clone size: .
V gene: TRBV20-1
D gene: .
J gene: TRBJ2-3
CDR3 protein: CSASRRTTDTQYF
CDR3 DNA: TGCAGTGCTAGTAGACGGACCACAGATACGCAGTATTTT

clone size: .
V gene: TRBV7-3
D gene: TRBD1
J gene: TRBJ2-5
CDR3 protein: CASSSGTGQETQYF
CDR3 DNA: TGTGCCAGCAGCTCGGGGACAGGCCAAGAGACCCAGTACTTC

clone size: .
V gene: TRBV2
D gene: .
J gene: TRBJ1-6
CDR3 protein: CASSAPTGTGNSPLHF
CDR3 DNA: TGTGCCAGCAGTGCCCCAACAGGGACGGGGAATTCACCCCTCCACTTT

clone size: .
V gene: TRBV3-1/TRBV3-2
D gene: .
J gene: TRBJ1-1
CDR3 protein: CASSQGGTEAFF
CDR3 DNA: TGTGCCAGCAGCCAAGGAGGGACTGAAGCTTTCTTT

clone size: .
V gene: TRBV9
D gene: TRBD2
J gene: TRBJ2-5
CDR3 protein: CASSVTPGLGNQETQYF
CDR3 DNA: TGTGCCAGCAGCGTTACTCCGGGACTAGGAAATCAAGAGACCCAGTACTTC

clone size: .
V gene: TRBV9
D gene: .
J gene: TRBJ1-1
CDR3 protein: CASSVVSSRNTEAFF
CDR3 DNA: TGTGCCAGCAGCGTAGTTAGTTCGAGGAACACTGAAGCTTTCTTT

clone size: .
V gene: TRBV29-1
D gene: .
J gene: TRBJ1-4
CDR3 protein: CSVSSRVNEKLFF
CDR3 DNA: TGCAGCGTGAGCAGCAGGGTTAATGAAAAACTGTTTTTT

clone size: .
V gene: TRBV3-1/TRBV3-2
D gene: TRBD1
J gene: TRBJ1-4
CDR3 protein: CASSQTAGQGNEKLFF
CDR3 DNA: TGTGCCAGCAGCCAAACCGCCGGACAGGGAAATGAAAAACTGTTTTTT

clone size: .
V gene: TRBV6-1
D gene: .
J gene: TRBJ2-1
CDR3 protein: CASSEAGWDEQFF
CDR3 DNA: TGTGCCAGCAGTGAAGCGGGGTGGGATGAGCAGTTCTTC

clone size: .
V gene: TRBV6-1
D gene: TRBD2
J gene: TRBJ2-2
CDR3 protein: CASSEVGLAGNTGELFF
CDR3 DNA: TGTGCCAGCAGTGAAGTAGGCCTAGCGGGGAACACCGGGGAGCTGTTTTTT

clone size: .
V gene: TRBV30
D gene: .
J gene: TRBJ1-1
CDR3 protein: CAWKMAPMNTEAFF
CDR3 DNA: TGTGCCTGGAAGATGGCCCCCATGAACACTGAAGCTTTCTTT

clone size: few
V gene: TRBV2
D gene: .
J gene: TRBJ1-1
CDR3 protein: CASDRDRNTEAFF
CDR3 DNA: TGTGCCAGCGACCGAGACAGGAACACTGAAGCTTTCTTT

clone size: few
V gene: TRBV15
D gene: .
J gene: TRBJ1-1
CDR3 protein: CATSRQGPNTEAFF
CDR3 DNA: TGTGCCACCAGCAGACAGGGGCCGAACACTGAAGCTTTCTTT

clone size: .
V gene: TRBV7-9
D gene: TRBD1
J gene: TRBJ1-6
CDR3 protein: CASSRLSGGVDF
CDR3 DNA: TGTGCCAGCAGCCGCCTCTCAGGGGGCGTTGACTTT

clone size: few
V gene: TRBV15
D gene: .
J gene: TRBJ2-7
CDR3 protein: CATSRDAAGYEQYF
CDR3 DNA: TGTGCCACCAGCAGAGATGCGGCGGGGTACGAGCAGTACTTC

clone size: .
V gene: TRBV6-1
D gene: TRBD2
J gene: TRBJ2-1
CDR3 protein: CASSVVRELRGNEQFF
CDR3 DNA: TGTGCCAGCAGTGTGGTGCGGGAGTTGCGAGGCAATGAGCAGTTCTTC

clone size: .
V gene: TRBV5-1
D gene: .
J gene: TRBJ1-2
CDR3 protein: CASTLNPGLRRDGYTF
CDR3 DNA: TGCGCCAGCACCCTGAACCCGGGACTCCGAAGGGATGGCTACACCTTC

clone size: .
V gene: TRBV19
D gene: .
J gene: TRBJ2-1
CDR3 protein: CASSHRGPREQFF
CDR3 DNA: TGTGCCAGTAGTCACCGGGGCCCTAGGGAGCAGTTCTTC